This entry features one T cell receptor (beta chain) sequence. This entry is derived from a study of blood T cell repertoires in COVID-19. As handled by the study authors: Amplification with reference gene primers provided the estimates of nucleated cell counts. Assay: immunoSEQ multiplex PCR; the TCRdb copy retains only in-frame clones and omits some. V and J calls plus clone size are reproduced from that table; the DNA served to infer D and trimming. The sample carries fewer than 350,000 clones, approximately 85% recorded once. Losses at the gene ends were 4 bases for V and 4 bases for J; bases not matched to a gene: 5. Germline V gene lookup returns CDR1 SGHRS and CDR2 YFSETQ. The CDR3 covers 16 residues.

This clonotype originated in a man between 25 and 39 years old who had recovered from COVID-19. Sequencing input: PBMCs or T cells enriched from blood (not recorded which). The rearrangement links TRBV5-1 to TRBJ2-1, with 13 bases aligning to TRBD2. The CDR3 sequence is CASSAGLAGEYNEQFF. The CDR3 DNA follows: TGCGCCAGCAGCGCAGGACTAGCGGGGGAATACAATGAGCAGTTCTTC.